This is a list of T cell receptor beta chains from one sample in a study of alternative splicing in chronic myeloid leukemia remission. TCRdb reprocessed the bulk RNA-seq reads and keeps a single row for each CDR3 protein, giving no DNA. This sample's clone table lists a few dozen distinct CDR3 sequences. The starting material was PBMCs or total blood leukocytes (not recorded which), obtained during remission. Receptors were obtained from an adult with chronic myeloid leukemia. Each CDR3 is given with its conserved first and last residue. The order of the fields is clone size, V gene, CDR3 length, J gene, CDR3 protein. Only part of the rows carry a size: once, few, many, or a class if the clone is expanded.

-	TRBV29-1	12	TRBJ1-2	CSAEAGPYGYTF
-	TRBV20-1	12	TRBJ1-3	CSARTPGNTIYF
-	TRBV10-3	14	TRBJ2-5	CAISESKIQETQYF
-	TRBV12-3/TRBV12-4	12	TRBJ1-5	CASSFGNQPQHF
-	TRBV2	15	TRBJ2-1	CANVGRGGLYNEQFF
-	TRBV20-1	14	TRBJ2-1	CSAARRGVYNEQFF
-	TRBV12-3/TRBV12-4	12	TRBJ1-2	CASSTGGWGYTF
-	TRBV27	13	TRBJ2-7	CASRPDGSYEQYF
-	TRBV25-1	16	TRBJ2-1	CASSEFAGTRYNEQFF
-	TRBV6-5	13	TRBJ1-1	CASSHQGSTEAFF
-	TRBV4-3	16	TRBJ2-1	CASSQDGQSSYNEQFF
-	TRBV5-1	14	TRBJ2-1	CASRRDGSYNEQFF
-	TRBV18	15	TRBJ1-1	CASSPTGTPRTEAFF
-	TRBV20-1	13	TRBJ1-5	CSASQDSNQPQHF
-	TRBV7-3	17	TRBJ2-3	CASSLSGEGSSTDTQYF
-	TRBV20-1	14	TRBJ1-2	CSATVGEINYGYTF
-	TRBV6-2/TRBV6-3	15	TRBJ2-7	CASSYAGGVYNEQYF
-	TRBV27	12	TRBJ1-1	CASGQGTLVAFF
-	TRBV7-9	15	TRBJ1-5	CASSLEGLGYQPQHF
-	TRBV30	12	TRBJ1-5	CAWNRGNQPQHF
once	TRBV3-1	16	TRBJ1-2	CASSQSNPGGVRGYTF
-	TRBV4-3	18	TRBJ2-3	CASIHGTSGGYSTDTQYF
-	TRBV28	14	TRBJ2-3	CASSFRQGADTQYF
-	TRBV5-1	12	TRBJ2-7	CASSKGDYEQYF